One and the same sample provided the 5 T cell receptor beta chains below, sequenced in a study of early T cells in non-severe SARS-CoV-2 infection. A single record per CDR3 protein comes from TCRdb applying MiXCR to the 5' RACE reads. This sample has roughly 80,000 distinct CDR3 sequences; over 9% occur once, and the top ten carry 4.5% to 5%. The sequenced material came from whole blood. The origin of the receptors is an adult who was a healthcare worker with PCR-confirmed SARS-CoV-2 infection or an uninfected control (not recorded which).

The sample holds many counts of this clonotype. The chain has TRBV11-2 and TRBJ2-1, with D perhaps matching TRBD1 (5 bases). This CDR3 is 16 amino acids long. CDR1 and CDR2 (germline): SGHAT, FQNNGV. The V end lost 0 bases, the J end lost 4 bases, and 13 bases lay between the germline ends. This CDR3 reads CASSLETGRLYNEQFF. DNA of the CDR3: TGTGCCAGCAGCTTAGAAACAGGAAGACTGTACAATGAGCAGTTCTTC. The full variable domain, in which reference TRBV11-2 and TRBJ2-1 provide the parts outside the CDR3, is EAGVAQSPRYKIIEKRQSVAFWCNPISGHATLYWYQQILGQGPKLLIQFQNNGVVDDSQLPKDRFSAERLKGVDSTLKIQPAKLEDSAVYLCASSLETGRLYNEQFFGPGTRLTVL.

There are many counts of this clonotype. The chain combines TRBV7-2 with TRBJ2-1; D not certain. The germline gives CDR1 SGHTA, CDR2 FQGNSA. The ends were cut back, 1 base at V and 9 bases at J, with 4 bases in the middle. The CDR3 consists of 11 residues. CDR3: CASSLEIEQFF. The CDR3 coding sequence is TGTGCCAGCAGCTTAGAGATTGAGCAGTTCTTC.

Of note for this clonotype: At one of its ends the junction is not consistent with the germline gene, which may arise from a read error. The chain combines TRBV7-7 with TRBJ2-5; 7 nucleotides agree with TRBD2. The germline gives CDR1 SSHAT, CDR2 FNYEAQ (reference sequence). The CDR3 is 14 amino acids. The CDR3 DNA sequence: TGTGTCAGCAGCTTACAGGCGGGAGTGGAGACCCAGTACTTC. As protein: CVSSLQAGVETQYF.

This clonotype was seen only a few times. This rearrangement joins TRBV2 to TRBJ2-2; 12 positions match TRBD2. The CDR3 is 16 amino acids. CDR1 SNHLY and CDR2 FYNNEI come from the germline V gene. V dropped 6 bases and J dropped 4; count of bases not matched to a gene: 6. The CDR3 is CASRPGLAGGTGELFF. In nucleotides, the CDR3 is TGTGCCAGCAGACCGGGACTAGCGGGTGGCACCGGGGAGCTGTTTTTT.

In this sample, this clonotype turned up a few times. V gene TRBV30 combines with J gene TRBJ2-3, with D perhaps TRBD1 (6 bases). The CDR3 has 13 amino acids. Trimming pared 4 bases from V and 3 bases from J, leaving 11 bases between. CDR1 and CDR2 (germline): GTSNPN, SVGIG (reference sequence). This CDR3 is CAWNRVETDTQYF. The CDR3 DNA reads TGTGCCTGGAACAGGGTTGAGACAGATACGCAGTATTTT.